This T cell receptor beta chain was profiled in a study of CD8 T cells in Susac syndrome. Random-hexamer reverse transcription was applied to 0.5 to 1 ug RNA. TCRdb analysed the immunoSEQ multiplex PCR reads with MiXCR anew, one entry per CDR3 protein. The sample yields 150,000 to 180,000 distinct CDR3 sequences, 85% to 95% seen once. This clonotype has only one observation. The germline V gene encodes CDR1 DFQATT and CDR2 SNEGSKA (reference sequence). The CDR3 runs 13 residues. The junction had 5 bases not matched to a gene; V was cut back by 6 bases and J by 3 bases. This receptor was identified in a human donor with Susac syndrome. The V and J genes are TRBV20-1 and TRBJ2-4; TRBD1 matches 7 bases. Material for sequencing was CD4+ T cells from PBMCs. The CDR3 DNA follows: TGCAGTGCAATCCGGGACAGCAAAAACATTCAGTACTTC. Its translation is CSAIRDSKNIQYF.